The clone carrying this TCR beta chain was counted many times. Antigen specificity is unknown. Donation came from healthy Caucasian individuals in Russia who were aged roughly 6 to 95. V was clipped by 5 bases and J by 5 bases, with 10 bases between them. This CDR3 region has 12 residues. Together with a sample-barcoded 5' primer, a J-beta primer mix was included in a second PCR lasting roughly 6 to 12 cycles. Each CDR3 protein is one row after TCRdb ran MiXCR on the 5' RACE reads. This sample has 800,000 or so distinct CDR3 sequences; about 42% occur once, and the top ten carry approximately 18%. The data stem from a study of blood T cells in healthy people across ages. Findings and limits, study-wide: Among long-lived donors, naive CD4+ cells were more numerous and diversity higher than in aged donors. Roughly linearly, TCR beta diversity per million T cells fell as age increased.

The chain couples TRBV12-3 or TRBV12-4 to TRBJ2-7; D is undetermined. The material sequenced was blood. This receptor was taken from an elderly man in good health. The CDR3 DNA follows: TGTGCCAGCAGTCCGTTCCGGAACGAGCAGTACTTC. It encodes CASSPFRNEQYF.